The 19 T cell receptor beta chains listed next were all sequenced from one sample in a study of control samples from healthy donors and cancer patients. TCRdb's copy holds only in-frame clones and misses some; the assay was immunoSEQ multiplex PCR. The profile shows around 120,000 clones, around 86% of them singletons. Sequencing was done on a sample of blood. The origin of the receptors is a man aged 35 to 55 in good health.

The chain is built from TRBV10-3 and TRBJ2-7; weak D call: TRBD2 (5 bases). The CDR3 length is 13 residues. Per germline, CDR1 ENHRY and CDR2 SYGVKD. V was pared by 4 bases and J by 1 base, with 8 bases between. CDR3 sequence reads: CAISARESYEQYF. The CDR3, as DNA: TGTGCCATCAGTGCCCGGGAATCCTACGAGCAGTACTTC.

The chain links TRBV19 to TRBJ1-1; TRBD1 aligns across 9 bases. The trim removed 5 bases at V and 4 bases at J, leaving 8 bases unmatched. CDR1 LNHDA and CDR2 SQIVND come from the germline V gene (reference sequence). The CDR3 loop spans 15 amino acids. The CDR3 reads CASSAIQGAPTEAFF. In DNA, the CDR3 is TGTGCCAGTAGTGCCATACAGGGGGCGCCCACTGAAGCTTTCTTT.

The chain carries TRBV7-3 and TRBJ1-5; D gene ambiguous. The germline gives CDR1 SGHTA, CDR2 FQGTGA. The V gene lost 7 bases and the J gene lost 0 bases, with 13 bases spanning the gap. The CDR3 sequence is 15 residues long. The CDR3 loop is CASTQRHVSNQPQHF. The CDR3 DNA is TGTGCCAGCACGCAGCGACATGTTAGCAATCAGCCCCAGCATTTT.

V usage is TRBV4-3 and J usage is TRBJ1-6, with TRBD1 as a possible D gene (5 bases). CDR3 size: 18 residues. Germline V gene sequence: CDR1 LGHNA, CDR2 YSLEER. The V end lost 1 base, the J end lost 5 bases, and 18 bases lay between the germline ends. In DNA form, the CDR3 reads TGCGCCAGCAGCCAAGCCGCGACTGTGGCGGGGGATAATTCACCCCTCCACTTT. Encoded protein: CASSQAATVAGDNSPLHF.

This clone was recorded once. The genes are TRBV10-2 and TRBJ2-1; D is possibly TRBD2 (6 bases). This CDR3 region has 13 residues. The V end was cut by 9 bases, the J end by 9 bases, with 18 bases between. CDR1 and CDR2 from the germline V gene are WSHSY and SAAADI. For the CDR3, the DNA is TGCGCCAGTTCTTCGAGCTTGGGGGGTGAGCAGTTCTTC. It translates to CASSSSLGGEQFF.

This clone has just a few counts. J is TRBJ1-1 and V is TRBV6-5; 8 bases line up with TRBD1. The V gene's germline CDR1 is MNHEY and CDR2 SVGAGI. CDR3 length: 14 residues. Trimming took 6 bases from V and 1 from J; bases not matched to a gene: 4. Here the CDR3 DNA reads TGTGCCAGCAGCTCGGGACAGGCGAACACTGAAGCTTTCTTT. Translation gives CASSSGQANTEAFF.

A single count supports this clone. V gene TRBV4-2 combines with J gene TRBJ2-4; 11 bases match TRBD2. This CDR3 is built from 18 residues. The V and J ends lost 0 bases and 0 bases, in that order; junction bases with no gene match: 4. The germline gives CDR1 LGHNA, CDR2 YNFKEQ. The CDR3 protein is CASSQEVAGGIAKNIQYF. The DNA of the CDR3 is TGTGCCAGCAGCCAAGAAGTAGCGGGGGGGATAGCCAAAAACATTCAGTACTTC.

This rearrangement joins TRBV6-1 to TRBJ1-5; TRBD1 aligns across 8 bases. After removal of 3 bases from V and 8 bases from J, the junction contained 12 bases not matched to a gene. The CDR3 sequence is 16 residues long. Germline CDR1 and CDR2: MNHNS and SASEGT. The CDR3 bases are TGTGCCAGCAGTGACGAAGGCAGGGGGCGAGGGGAGCCCCAGCATTTT. Translating it yields CASSDEGRGRGEPQHF.

This rearrangement joins TRBV11-3 to TRBJ1-1; D is uncertain. The V gene's germline CDR1 is SGHNT and CDR2 YENEEA. The CDR3 extends over 14 amino acids. V was cut by 0 bases and J by 3 bases, with 8 bases left in between. The CDR3 region has the DNA TGTGCCAGCAGCTTAGAATACAGAGACACTGAAGCTTTCTTT. Protein product: CASSLEYRDTEAFF.

V and J are TRBV18 and TRBJ1-2, with TRBD1 matching 8 bases. V gave up 4 bases and J gave up 0 bases; unmatched junction bases: 7. CDR1 is KGHSH, CDR2 LQKENI, per germline. CDR3 length: 16 residues. CDR3 bases: TGTGCCAGCTCACACCTTACAGGGGGAGCTAACTATGGCTACACCTTC. Encoded protein: CASSHLTGGANYGYTF.

This chain connects TRBV7-2 to TRBJ2-7; D is tentatively TRBD1 or TRBD2 (5 bases each). V gave up 6 bases and J gave up 4 bases, with 16 bases separating them. This CDR3 has 14 residues. Germline CDR1 and CDR2: SGHTA and FQGNSA. The CDR3 DNA sequence: TGTGCCAGCAGTTACCGGGACGGTGTATACGAGCAGTACTTC. This translates into CASSYRDGVYEQYF. The full variable domain, with the rest looked up from reference TRBV7-2 and TRBJ2-7, is GAGVSQSPSNKVTEKGKDVELRCDPISGHTALYWYRQSLGQGLEFLIYFQGNSAPDKSGLPSDRFSAERTGGSVSTLTIQRTQQEDSAVYLCASSYRDGVYEQYFGPGTRLTVT.

The chain couples TRBV25-1 to TRBJ1-4; no clear D gene. The CDR3 loop spans 14 amino acids. Trimming shortened V by 7 bases and J by 12 bases, and 21 bases separated the two germline ends. Germline V gives CDR1 MGHDK, CDR2 SYGVNS. DNA of the CDR3: TGTGCCAGCACCTCTGGCGGTGCCAATATGGAACTGTTTTTT. Its protein is CASTSGGANMELFF.

The CDR3 sequence is CSVSIGGETEAFF. DNA of the CDR3: TGCAGCGTTTCTATTGGTGGAGAGACTGAAGCTTTCTTT. V gene TRBV29-1 combines with J gene TRBJ1-1; D uncertain. V was clipped by 5 bases and J by 5 bases, with 15 bases between them. The CDR3 loop spans 13 amino acids. CDR1 and CDR2 (germline): SQVTM, ANQGSEA.

This chain uses TRBV6-4 with TRBJ2-1; D perhaps matches TRBD2 (5 bases). Germline CDR1 MRHNA, CDR2 SNTAGT. Trimming took 4 bases from V and 4 from J, leaving 17 bases between them. This CDR3 is built from 16 residues. This CDR3 is CASSVDFSGWYNEQFF. Here the CDR3 DNA reads TGTGCCAGCAGTGTTGACTTCTCGGGGTGGTACAATGAGCAGTTCTTC.

This rearrangement joins TRBV5-1 to TRBJ1-1; D gene ambiguous. The germline V gene encodes CDR1 SGHRS and CDR2 YFSETQ. Trimming took off 2 bases at V and 1 base at J, with 6 bases between the two ends. The CDR3 has 13 amino acids. The CDR3 sequence: CASSLGRNTEAFF. The CDR3 region has the DNA TGCGCCAGCAGCTTAGGCAGGAACACTGAAGCTTTCTTT. The full variable domain, rest sourced from reference TRBV5-1 and TRBJ1-1, is KAGVTQTPRYLIKTRGQQVTLSCSPISGHRSVSWYQQTPGQGLQFLFEYFSETQRNKGNFPGRFSGRQFSNSRSEMNVSTLELGDSALYLCASSLGRNTEAFFGQGTRLTVV.

This clone has only one observation. The chain has TRBV6-2 or TRBV6-3 and TRBJ1-1, with 11 bases fitting TRBD1. CDR3 size: 16 residues. Losses at the gene ends were 2 bases for V and 3 bases for J; bases not matched to a gene: 5. Per the germline V gene, CDR1 is MNHEY and CDR2 is SVGEGT. CDR3 sequence reads: CASSYPRGQGDTEAFF. In nucleotides, the CDR3 is TGTGCCAGCAGTTACCCCCGGGGACAGGGGGACACTGAAGCTTTCTTT.

The chain has TRBV6-2 or TRBV6-3 and TRBJ1-5, with a tentative D call TRBD1 (6 bases). Trimming removed 4 bases at V and 3 bases at J, with 22 bases between. This CDR3 spans 18 amino acids. Germline CDR1 MNHEY, CDR2 SVGEGT. As DNA, the CDR3 is TGTGCCAGCAGTTCCACACCGACAGGCAGGTTGACCAATCAGCCCCAGCATTTT. Its translation is CASSSTPTGRLTNQPQHF.

The chain links TRBV13 to TRBJ2-5; 8 nucleotides align to TRBD2. V gave up 5 bases and J gave up 0 bases; unmatched junction bases: 5. This CDR3 region has 15 residues. From germline, CDR1 is PRHDT and CDR2 FYEKMQ (reference sequence). Here the CDR3 DNA reads TGTGCCAGCAGCGCGAGACTAGCGTACCAAGAGACCCAGTACTTC. Encoded protein: CASSARLAYQETQYF.

The J gene is TRBJ1-3, the V gene TRBV5-6, with 7 bases aligning to TRBD1. This CDR3 comprises 16 residues. The ends lost 6 bases at V and 1 base at J; junction bases unmatched: 10. Germline-derived CDR1 and CDR2 are SGHDT and YYEEEE. CDR3 nucleotides: TGTGCCAGCACCCGAGATCCGACAGGGTCTGGAAACACCATATATTTT. Translating it yields CASTRDPTGSGNTIYF.